A selection of T cell receptor beta chains follows, all from one sample in a study of persistence of HIV-infected CD4 T cells. Assay: immunoSEQ multiplex PCR; the TCRdb copy retains only in-frame clones and omits some. This sample has roughly 43,000 clones, with around 89% found just once. Their antigen targets remain unknown. This sample comprised CD4+ T cells sorted from PBMCs after approximately 18-hour stimulation, obtained from a patient who received antiretroviral therapy. The receptors were gathered from an adult man with HIV who was CMV-seropositive. The CDR3 runs from the conserved cysteine through the conserved F or W. Each record gives: CDR3 length, V gene, clone size, D gene, J gene, CDR3 DNA, CDR3 protein. The D gene is left open where the match is weak. Expanded clones get a size class; other rows say once, few or many, or leave the size out.

>16|TRBV6-5|once|TRBD1|TRBJ1-1
TGTGCCAGCAGTTACTCTGGGACAGGGGGCCCCTGGGAAGCTTTCTTT
CASSYSGTGGPWEAFF
>13|TRBV29-1|.|.|TRBJ1-2
TGCAGCGTTGCGGCCAGGCCGAACTATGGCTACACCTTC
CSVAARPNYGYTF
>12|TRBV29-1|.|.|TRBJ2-7
TGCAGCGTTGAAGGGGACCTACGAGAGCAGTACTTC
CSVEGDLREQYF
>14|TRBV27|.|.|TRBJ2-7
TGTGCCAGCAGTTGGGGACGGAGCTCCTACGAGCAGTACTTC
CASSWGRSSYEQYF
>13|TRBV3-1/TRBV3-2|.|.|TRBJ1-2
TGTGCCAGCAGCCCAGGCGGGTCTTATGGCTACACCTTC
CASSPGGSYGYTF
>14|TRBV11-3|.|.|TRBJ2-2
TGTGCCAGCAGCTTAGGCCTGAACACCGGGGAGCTGTTTTTT
CASSLGLNTGELFF
>15|TRBV6-6|.|TRBD1|TRBJ2-5
TGTGCCAGCAGTCCCAGGGGGCGGAGGGGAGAGACCCAGTACTTC
CASSPRGRRGETQYF
>16|TRBV7-9|few|TRBD1|TRBJ1-4
TGTGCCAGCAGCCCTCAGGGGGGTGTGGGTAATGAAAAACTGTTTTTT
CASSPQGGVGNEKLFF
>14|TRBV2|.|TRBD1|TRBJ1-2
TGTGCCAGCAGGTCGACAGGGGGCCTGTATGGCTACACCTTC
CASRSTGGLYGYTF
>15|TRBV10-3|.|.|TRBJ2-6
TGTGCCACCTCGGTAGGGATTTCTGGGGCCAACGTCCTGACTTTC
CATSVGISGANVLTF
>14|TRBV9|.|.|TRBJ1-6
TGTGCCAGCAGCGTAGCCAGGGCAAATTCACCCCTCCACTTT
CASSVARANSPLHF
>15|TRBV6-4|.|TRBD2|TRBJ2-3
TGTGCCAGCAGTGACCGCGGGGGGGACACAGATACGCAGTATTTT
CASSDRGGDTDTQYF
>14|TRBV27|.|TRBD1|TRBJ1-1
TGTGCCAGCTTACGGTCTCGACAGGGAACTGAAGCTTTCTTT
CASLRSRQGTEAFF
>16|TRBV11-2|.|TRBD2|TRBJ2-1
TGTGCCAGCAGCTTAGTTCTTCGCGGGGGCTACAATGAGCAGTTCTTC
CASSLVLRGGYNEQFF
>15|TRBV15|.|TRBD1|TRBJ1-4
TGTGCCACCAGCAGAGGCGGACAGGGGGGTGAAAAACTGTTTTTT
CATSRGGQGGEKLFF
>14|TRBV19|.|.|TRBJ1-2
TGTGCCAGTCAACGGGGCTTTGGGTACTATGGCTACACCTTC
CASQRGFGYYGYTF
>15|TRBV6-5|.|.|TRBJ1-4
TGTGCCAGCAGTTCCCCTGGGTCACTAGGGGAAAAACTGTTTTTT
CASSSPGSLGEKLFF
>14|TRBV18|.|.|TRBJ1-5
TGTGCCAGCTCACCAGCAGGGAGCAATCAGCCCCAGCATTTT
CASSPAGSNQPQHF